Sequencing of this T cell receptor (beta chain) was carried out in a study of CD8 T cells in Susac syndrome. Overall study results and limits: It was acknowledged in the study that its TCR sequencing and HLA analysis involved a relatively small number of individuals.

Sequencing of TCR beta covered CD8+ and CD4+ T cells obtained from blood. In contrast to the negatively isolated CD8+ and CD4+ T cells, TEMRA cells were FACS-enriched. The authors reverse transcribed 0.5 to 1 ug RNA with random hexamers. TCR beta CDR3 was amplified by immunoSEQ covering 54 Vbeta and 13 Jbeta. TCRdb itself ran the immunoSEQ multiplex PCR reads through MiXCR, one entry per CDR3 protein. The sample yields 180,000 or so distinct CDR3 sequences, about 95% seen once. With regard to this clonotype: Its antigen remains unknown.

The sequenced sample was CD4+ T cells from PBMCs. The TCR comes from a human donor in good health.

CDR3 sequence reads: CSVKGFAPETQYF. The CDR3 DNA sequence: TGCAGCGTTAAGGGATTTGCGCCAGAGACCCAGTACTTC. This rearrangement joins TRBV29-1 to TRBJ2-5; D remains ambiguous. This CDR3 region has 13 residues. CDR1 and CDR2 (germline): SQVTM, ANQGSEA. Trimming left V 5 bases short and J 4 bases short, with 14 bases between. Based on the CDR3 plus reference TRBV29-1 and TRBJ2-5, the full variable domain is SAVISQKPSRDICQRGTSLTIQCQVDSQVTMMFWYRQQPGQSLTLIATANQGSEATYESGFVIDKFPISRPNLTFSTLTVSNMSPEDSSIYLCSVKGFAPETQYFGPGTRLLVL.